Presented here are 16 T cell receptor beta chains from one specimen sequenced in a study of persistence of HIV-infected CD4 T cells. The antigens of these receptors remain unknown. An overlapping HIV-1 Gag peptide pool stimulated these cells at approximately 0.91 ug/peptide/mL. CD40L/CD69 double-negative CD45RO-high memory CD4+ T cells were collected. Sequencing used immunoSEQ version 4 in survey mode. Repertoires were generated with immunoSEQ multiplex PCR, while TCRdb's copy carries only in-frame clones and drops some. The sample has about 64,000 clones; about four fifths are singletons. The sample here was CD4+ T cells sorted from PBMCs after approximately 19-hour stimulation, taken from a patient who received antiretroviral therapy. These receptors all come from an adult man with HIV who was CMV-seropositive.

This clone appeared a few times. The chain uses TRBV10-3 and TRBJ2-1; no firm D call. The V and J ends lost 6 bases and 5 bases respectively, with 8 bases between them. The CDR3 extends over 12 amino acids. The germline gives CDR1 ENHRY, CDR2 SYGVKD. CDR3 DNA: TGTGCCATCAGCTCCCTAGACAATGAGCAGTTCTTC. It encodes CAISSLDNEQFF.

The gene calls are TRBV5-8 and TRBJ1-4; TRBD1 matches 9 bases. V was clipped by 4 bases and J by 8 bases; unmatched bases: 6. The CDR3 contains 14 residues. In germline, CDR1 is SGHTS, CDR2 YDEGEE. CDR3 loop: CASSPGQGLEKLFF. The CDR3 nucleotides are TGTGCCAGCAGCCCGGGACAGGGATTGGAAAAACTGTTTTTT.

V usage is TRBV9 and J usage is TRBJ2-1; D may be TRBD1 (6 bases). Trimming removed 4 bases from V and 6 bases from J, with 17 bases in between. This CDR3 has 15 amino acids. Germline V lookup: CDR1 SGDLS, CDR2 YYNGEE. The CDR3 region has the DNA TGTGCCAGCAGCCCAGGACAGCCCGGTCTCAATGAGCAGTTCTTC. Its protein product is CASSPGQPGLNEQFF.

This clone has only a few counts. This chain uses TRBV3-1 (or the pseudogene TRBV3-2) with TRBJ1-1; D is unresolved. Germline assignment: CDR1 LGHDT and CDR2 YNNKEL (reference sequence). The CDR3 is 13 amino acids. Trimming shortened V by 0 bases and J by 5 bases, and 7 bases separated the two germline ends. As DNA, the CDR3 is TGTGCCAGCAGCCAAGATAGGGCGACTGAAGCTTTCTTT. It translates to CASSQDRATEAFF.

CDR3 bases: TGTGCCAGCAGTATGACAGTGGGGGATTCTGGAGCTTTCTTT. It translates to CASSMTVGDSGAFF. The chain has TRBV6-5 and TRBJ1-1, with D tentatively TRBD1 (5 bases). This CDR3 region has 14 residues. V was trimmed by 5 bases and J by 10 bases, leaving 20 bases between them. CDR1 MNHEY and CDR2 SVGAGI come from the germline V gene.

In nucleotides, the CDR3 is TGCGCCAGCAGCTTATCCGGGACAGGGGTCGTCCCTGAAGCTTTCTTT. Protein: CASSLSGTGVVPEAFF. The rearrangement joins TRBV5-1 to TRBJ1-1; TRBD1 matches at 10 bases. The CDR3 has 16 amino acids. With 2 bases clipped from V and 6 bases from J, the junction kept 10 bases outside the gene matches. CDR1 is SGHRS, CDR2 YFSETQ, per germline.

This chain uses TRBV7-9 with TRBJ1-1; D remains unclear. The V and J ends lost 5 bases and 2 bases respectively, with 6 bases between them. CDR1 is SEHNR and CDR2 is FQNEAQ in the germline V gene (reference sequence). This CDR3 has 12 amino acids. For the CDR3, the DNA is TGTGCCAGCAGCCGGCCTAACACTGAAGCTTTCTTT. Its protein product is CASSRPNTEAFF.

The chain uses TRBV5-5 and TRBJ1-6; D is perhaps TRBD1 (5 bases). The CDR3 totals 16 residues. The germline gives CDR1 SGHKS, CDR2 YYEKEE (reference sequence). Trimming took 1 base from V and 2 from J, leaving 10 bases between them. The CDR3 loop reads CASSLYWTTYNSPLHF. The CDR3 DNA follows: TGTGCCAGCAGCTTGTATTGGACAACCTATAATTCACCCCTCCACTTT. Full variable domain (missing parts from reference TRBV5-5 and TRBJ1-6): DAGVTQSPTHLIKTRGQQVTLRCSPISGHKSVSWYQQVLGQGPQFIFQYYEKEERGRGNFPDRFSARQFPNYSSELNVNALLLGDSALYLCASSLYWTTYNSPLHFGNGTRLTVT.

The CDR3 protein is CASSPRQAEAFF. CDR3 bases: TGTGCCAGCTCACCAAGGCAAGCTGAAGCTTTCTTT. The chain is built from TRBV18 and TRBJ1-1; D not certain. Germline-derived CDR1 and CDR2 are KGHSH and LQKENI. The CDR3 is 12 residues long. V shed 2 bases and J shed 6 bases, with 7 bases lying between them.

V gene TRBV3-1 (or the pseudogene TRBV3-2) combines with J gene TRBJ1-1, with no clear D. The CDR3 sequence is 12 residues long. CDR1 is LGHDT and CDR2 is YNNKEL in the germline V gene (reference sequence). The V gene lost 5 bases and the J gene lost 3 bases, with 7 bases spanning the gap. CDR3 loop: CASSSIDTEAFF. The CDR3 bases are TGTGCCAGCAGCTCCATCGACACTGAAGCTTTCTTT.

The J gene is TRBJ2-5, the V gene TRBV6-6, with D perhaps matching TRBD1 (7 bases). The germline gives CDR1 MNHNY, CDR2 SVGAGI (reference sequence). V dropped 4 bases and J dropped 5 bases, with 8 bases sitting between them. The CDR3 covers 12 residues. The chain's CDR3 is CASSSGGETQYF. For the CDR3, the DNA is TGTGCCAGCAGTTCAGGGGGGGAGACCCAGTACTTC.

The gene calls are TRBV2 and TRBJ1-5; D gene uncertain. CDR3 length equals 13 residues. V was cut by 8 bases and J by 4 bases, with 12 bases left in between. CDR1 and CDR2 (germline): SNHLY, FYNNEI. CDR3 bases: TGTGCCAGCGGGAGCGAACCAAATCAGCCCCAGCATTTT. This encodes CASGSEPNQPQHF.

The rearrangement joins TRBV21-1 to TRBJ2-7; whether TRBD1, the table's D call, matches the DNA was not checked. TRBV21-1 is a listed pseudogene. CDR3 size: 15 residues. The CDR3 coding sequence is TGTGCCAGCAGCAAAGCGGAAGGCAGGGAATACGAGCAGTACTTC. Translating it yields CASSKAEGREYEQYF.

The V and J genes are TRBV19 and TRBJ1-2; D perhaps matches TRBD1 (6 bases). Germline V lookup: CDR1 LNHDA, CDR2 SQIVND (reference sequence). This CDR3 spans 17 amino acids. The V end was cut by 4 bases, the J end by 4 bases, with 22 bases between. The CDR3 nucleotides read TGTGCCAGTAGTAAGTTCCTATCACGGGGGACACCCTATGGCTACACCTTC. Translation: CASSKFLSRGTPYGYTF. Using reference TRBV19 and TRBJ1-2 for the parts outside the CDR3, the full variable domain is DGGITQSPKYLFRKEGQNVTLSCEQNLNHDAMYWYRQDPGQGLRLIYYSQIVNDFQKGDIAEGYSVSREKKESFPLTVTSAQKNPTAFYLCASSKFLSRGTPYGYTFGSGTRLTVV.

A note on this clone: Germline and junction disagree at one end, which may indicate a read error. The chain employs TRBV28 and TRBJ2-4; 11 positions match TRBD1. This CDR3 spans 14 amino acids. Germline V lookup: CDR1 MDHEN, CDR2 SYDVKM. CDR3 bases: TGTGCCAGCAGTTTATCATGGGACAGGGGGGGATTGCACTTC. Amino acids: CASSLSWDRGGLHF.

This clone was observed a single time. This chain joins TRBV4-2 and TRBJ1-5; D is ambiguous. CDR1 LGHNA and CDR2 YNFKEQ come from the germline V gene. The length of the CDR3 is 17 residues. Between the trimmed V and J ends, which lost 0 bases and 0 bases, there was a span of 12 bases. In DNA, the CDR3 is TGTGCCAGCAGCCAAGATCTTCTGGTTAATAGCAATCAGCCCCAGCATTTT. Its translation is CASSQDLLVNSNQPQHF.